What follows are 29 T cell receptor beta chains derived from one specimen sequenced in a study of T-cell memory formation after mild COVID-19. MiXCR, applied by TCRdb to the 5' RACE reads, yields one record per CDR3 protein. The data contain 180,000 or so distinct CDR3 sequences, 11% of them seen just once; the ten biggest clones take up about 3.8%. The sequenced material came from PBMCs or a T cell subset sorted from them (not recorded which). The receptors were sampled from a man aged 18-30 years who had mild COVID-19 (a few samples of this study predate the infection). Cell type and time point are not known.

Many counts were recorded for this clonotype. The chain employs TRBV11-2 and TRBJ2-3; 7 bases match TRBD1. This CDR3 is 13 amino acids long. Germline V gives CDR1 SGHAT, CDR2 FQNNGV. Germline trimming cut 3 bases from V and 6 bases from J; bases unmatched to any gene: 3. CDR3 sequence: CASSLVRGDTQYF. The CDR3 region has the DNA TGTGCCAGCAGCTTGGTCAGGGGGGATACGCAGTATTTT.

The rearrangement uses TRBV29-1 and TRBJ2-5; 7 positions match TRBD2. CDR3 length equals 12 residues. CDR1 and CDR2 (germline): SQVTM, ANQGSEA. The ends lost 4 bases at V and 2 bases at J; junction bases unmatched: 1. The CDR3: CSVARGQETQYF. For the CDR3, the DNA is TGCAGCGTTGCGCGGGGGCAAGAGACCCAGTACTTC. Drawing the rest from reference TRBV29-1 and TRBJ2-5, the complete variable domain is SAVISQKPSRDICQRGTSLTIQCQVDSQVTMMFWYRQQPGQSLTLIATANQGSEATYESGFVIDKFPISRPNLTFSTLTVSNMSPEDSSIYLCSVARGQETQYFGPGTRLLVL.

The rearrangement joins TRBV4-2 to TRBJ2-3, with D possibly matching TRBD2 (7 bases). The CDR3 length is 16 residues. The germline CDR1 and CDR2 sequences are LGHNA and YNFKEQ. Deletions cut 4 bases from V and 2 bases from J, with 16 bases between. As DNA, the CDR3 is TGTGCCAGCAGCCGCACTAGGGGGGGGGCCACAGATACGCAGTATTTT. Residues: CASSRTRGGATDTQYF.

The sample holds many counts of this clonotype. The chain uses TRBV6-5 and TRBJ1-5; D is undetermined. Germline CDR1 reads MNHEY; CDR2 reads SVGAGI. CDR3 length equals 16 residues. Trimming took 2 bases from V and 2 from J, leaving 13 bases between them. The CDR3 region has the DNA TGTGCCAGCAGTTACCGTAAGGGTTGGGGCAATCAGCCCCAGCATTTT. Protein: CASSYRKGWGNQPQHF.

This clonotype was seen more than once but under ten times. The rearrangement links TRBV6-6 to TRBJ2-1; D unresolved. V was shortened by 4 bases and J by 10 bases, with 11 bases between the two germline ends. Germline V gene sequence: CDR1 MNHNY, CDR2 SVGAGI (reference sequence). The CDR3 length is 12 residues. CDR3 amino acids: CASSSFVGEQFF. The CDR3 nucleotides are TGTGCCAGCAGTTCATTTGTCGGGGAGCAGTTCTTC.

This chain uses TRBV6-6 with TRBJ1-4; TRBD1 is a possible D gene (6 bases). The V end lost 5 bases, the J end lost 4 bases, and 14 bases lay between the germline ends. The CDR3 contains 15 residues. Germline assignment: CDR1 MNHNY and CDR2 SVGAGI (reference sequence). CDR3 loop: CASSTPTGGNEKLFF. The CDR3 region has the DNA TGTGCCAGCAGTACCCCGACAGGTGGTAATGAAAAACTGTTTTTT.

Worth noting for this clonotype: As the CDR3 is not closed by the conserved phenylalanine or tryptophan, this likely results from a read error. The rearrangement joins TRBV5-6 to TRBJ2-7; no reliable D call. V dropped 2 bases and J dropped 2 bases, with 8 bases sitting between them. From germline, CDR1 is SGHDT and CDR2 YYEEEE. This CDR3 has 13 residues. The DNA of the CDR3 is TGTGCCAGCAGCTTCCACGGTCCCTACGAGCAGTACGAC. It is translated as CASSFHGPYEQYD.

The J gene is TRBJ1-1, the V gene TRBV5-6; 7 bases are shared with TRBD1. The germline gives CDR1 SGHDT, CDR2 YYEEEE. The CDR3 consists of 15 residues. With 1 base clipped from V and 0 bases from J, the junction kept 3 bases outside the gene matches. The DNA of the CDR3 is TGTGCCAGCAGCTTGACAGGGGAGATGAACACTGAAGCTTTCTTT. Translation gives CASSLTGEMNTEAFF.

The rearrangement links TRBV2 to TRBJ2-7, with D perhaps matching TRBD2 (5 bases). Per the germline V gene, CDR1 is SNHLY and CDR2 is FYNNEI. Trimming removed 7 bases from V and 3 bases from J, with 10 bases in between. CDR3 size: 12 residues. In DNA form, the CDR3 reads TGTGCCAGCAAGAGGGAGCTCTACGAGCAGTACGTC. Translating gives CASKRELYEQYV.

In its sample, this clonotype was seen many times. The rearrangement uses TRBV5-6 and TRBJ2-1; weak D call: TRBD2 (6 bases). The length of the CDR3 is 15 residues. With 1 base removed from V and 0 bases from J, the gap between germline ends came to 8 bases. CDR1 is SGHDT, CDR2 YYEEEE, per germline. CDR3 DNA sequence: TGTGCCAGCAGCTTGTACGGGGGCTCCTACAATGAGCAGTTCTTC. Translated, it gives CASSLYGGSYNEQFF.

This clonotype was recorded many times. V is TRBV9 and J is TRBJ2-5; 13 bases are a match to TRBD2. V shed 4 bases, J shed 4 bases, and the junction held 4 bases outside the gene matches. CDR3 length: 15 residues. The germline V gene encodes CDR1 SGDLS and CDR2 YYNGEE. CDR3 DNA: TGTGCCAGCAGCTCACTAGCGGGGGGGTTAGAGACCCAGTACTTC. This codes for CASSSLAGGLETQYF.

In this sample, this clonotype turned up a few times. The rearrangement joins TRBV7-2 to TRBJ2-7, with TRBD2 matching 8 bases. Germline loops: CDR1 SGHTA, CDR2 FQGNSA. The CDR3 totals 14 residues. The ends lost 4 bases at V and 6 bases at J; junction bases unmatched: 8. This CDR3 reads CASSSPREGGEQYV. CDR3 in DNA: TGTGCCAGCAGCTCCCCCCGGGAGGGGGGCGAGCAGTACGTC.

The V and J genes are TRBV29-1 and TRBJ1-2; TRBD1 is a possible D gene (5 bases). The CDR3 runs 14 residues. Per germline, CDR1 SQVTM and CDR2 ANQGSEA. Trimming removed 4 bases from V and 6 bases from J, with 18 bases in between. The CDR3 DNA is TGCAGCGTTGCTAGGTCGGTGGCGGGGGATGGCTACACCTTC. Residues: CSVARSVAGDGYTF.

This clonotype occurred many times. This chain links TRBV20-1 with TRBJ2-4, with D unclear. CDR3 length: 13 residues. The germline gives CDR1 DFQATT, CDR2 SNEGSKA (reference sequence). The V and J ends lost 0 bases and 4 bases respectively, with 7 bases between them. CDR3 DNA sequence: TGCAGTGCTAGAGATCTGCCTAAAAACATTCAGTACTTC. Translation gives CSARDLPKNIQYF.

This clonotype appeared a few times. The chain is built from TRBV11-2 and TRBJ2-7; TRBD2 is a possible D gene (6 bases). CDR1 is SGHAT, CDR2 FQNNGV, per germline. The V end lost 10 bases, the J end lost 4 bases, and 17 bases lay between the germline ends. This CDR3 has 13 residues. The CDR3 here is CATSRGTGYEQYF. The CDR3 region has the DNA TGTGCCACCTCCCGAGGGACTGGGTACGAGCAGTACTTC. The full variable domain, its missing parts supplied by reference TRBV11-2 and TRBJ2-7, is EAGVAQSPRYKIIEKRQSVAFWCNPISGHATLYWYQQILGQGPKLLIQFQNNGVVDDSQLPKDRFSAERLKGVDSTLKIQPAKLEDSAVYLCATSRGTGYEQYFGPGTRLTVT.

This clonotype was observed a few times. The rearrangement uses TRBV7-2 and TRBJ2-4; D is unclear. V gave up 4 bases and J gave up 0 bases, with 7 bases separating them. CDR3 size: 14 residues. Per germline, CDR1 SGHTA and CDR2 FQGNSA. The CDR3 sequence: CASSSGKAKNIQYF. CDR3 sequence (DNA): TGTGCCAGCAGCTCCGGTAAAGCCAAAAACATTCAGTACTTC.

The chain joins TRBV3-1 to TRBJ1-5, with 8 bases aligning to TRBD1. J lost 7 bases, V lost 3 bases, and 8 bases had no gene match. This CDR3 is 15 amino acids long. In germline, CDR1 is LGHDT, CDR2 YNNKEL (reference sequence). DNA of the CDR3: TGTGCCAGCAGCCAGGCGACAGGGGTAGGGCAGCCCCAGCATTTT. It translates to CASSQATGVGQPQHF.

This clonotype has more than one count but fewer than ten. The chain joins TRBV7-2 to TRBJ1-2; D is ambiguous. CDR1 SGHTA and CDR2 FQGNSA come from the germline V gene. Trimming stripped 1 base from V and 3 bases from J, with 9 bases between. The CDR3 sequence is 14 residues long. In DNA, the CDR3 is TGTGCCAGCAGCTTAGGCCAGATTTACTATGGCTACACCTTC. Residues: CASSLGQIYYGYTF.

This clonotype was recorded at least ten times. The junction and the germline gene differ at one end; a read error may be behind it. The rearrangement uses TRBV5-1 and TRBJ2-5, with D unclear. This CDR3 has 12 residues. Germline lookup yields CDR1 SGHRS and CDR2 YFSETQ. CDR3 in amino acids: CASSLSQETQYF. The CDR3 nucleotides are TGTGCCAGCAGCTTATCTCAAGAGACCCAGTACTTC.

The J gene is TRBJ2-2, the V gene TRBV10-3; D is ambiguous. V gave up 6 bases and J gave up 5 bases, with 10 bases separating them. Germline V gene lookup returns CDR1 ENHRY and CDR2 SYGVKD. There are 13 residues in the CDR3. The CDR3 sequence is CAIRGVGTGELFF. Here the CDR3 DNA reads TGTGCCATCAGGGGCGTTGGGACCGGGGAGCTGTTTTTT.

The rearrangement joins TRBV5-1 to TRBJ1-1; D unresolved. The CDR3 extends over 16 amino acids. V gave up 2 bases and J gave up 1 base, with 15 bases separating them. Per germline, CDR1 SGHRS and CDR2 YFSETQ. In DNA form, the CDR3 reads TGCGCCAGCAGCTTTTCCCCCGGGTCGAGGAACACTGAAGCTTTCTTT. This encodes CASSFSPGSRNTEAFF.

This clonotype was picked up a small number of times. CDR3 region: CASSLSDGYEQYV. CDR3 nucleotide sequence: TGTGCCAGCAGCCTTTCGGACGGTTACGAGCAGTACGTC. This chain joins TRBV7-2 and TRBJ2-7; no reliable D call. This CDR3 has 13 residues. CDR1 is SGHTA, CDR2 FQGNSA, per germline. V was pared by 5 bases and J by 4 bases, with 12 bases between.

The chain carries TRBV30 and TRBJ2-5, with TRBD1 matching 7 bases. The trim removed 4 bases at V and 5 bases at J, leaving 7 bases unmatched. CDR3 size: 13 residues. Germline V gene data show CDR1 as GTSNPN and CDR2 as SVGIG (reference sequence). The CDR3 region is CAWTTQGPETQYF. The CDR3, as DNA: TGTGCCTGGACCACACAGGGGCCGGAGACCCAGTACTTC.

This clonotype was recorded many times. This chain links TRBV20-1 with TRBJ2-1, with 12 bases that match TRBD2. V dropped 3 bases and J dropped 10; count of bases not matched to a gene: 10. Germline V lookup: CDR1 DFQATT, CDR2 SNEGSKA (reference sequence). The length of the CDR3 is 15 residues. DNA of the CDR3: TGCAGTGCTAGCCCTGCGCTAGCGGGGGGGATGGAGCAGTTCTTC. It translates to CSASPALAGGMEQFF.

This clonotype was seen repeatedly, ten times or more. V is TRBV7-2 and J is TRBJ2-5; D gene ambiguous. Germline CDR1 reads SGHTA; CDR2 reads FQGNSA. V was trimmed by 6 bases and J by 5 bases, leaving 10 bases between them. The CDR3 has 12 amino acids. CDR3 loop: CASSYDGETQYF. The CDR3 DNA is TGTGCCAGCAGTTATGACGGTGAGACCCAGTACTTC.

This clonotype is medium-sized (0.01 to 0.1%) in the sample. This chain joins TRBV12-3 or TRBV12-4 and TRBJ1-1; no definite D call. The CDR3 is 10 amino acids. The germline V and J ends were trimmed by 6 bases and 4 bases, with 3 bases remaining between them. The CDR3: CASRGTEAFF. The CDR3 coding sequence is TGTGCCAGCAGGGGCACTGAAGCTTTCTTT.

V usage is TRBV5-1 and J usage is TRBJ2-3; perhaps D is TRBD1 or TRBD2 (5 bases each). Germline assignment: CDR1 SGHRS and CDR2 YFSETQ. V shed 10 bases and J shed 0 bases, with 12 bases lying between them. The CDR3 covers 13 residues. Written as DNA, the CDR3 is TGCGCCGGTCGGGACGGTAGCACAGATACGCAGTATTTT. This sequence encodes CAGRDGSTDTQYF.

CDR3 sequence reads: CASRSGGAGGMNTEAFF. Here the CDR3 DNA reads TGTGCCAGCAGATCAGGGGGCGCCGGGGGCATGAACACTGAAGCTTTCTTT. The V gene is TRBV28, the J gene TRBJ1-1; 8 bases are a match to TRBD1. The CDR3 spans 17 residues. With V trimmed by 6 bases and J by 0 bases, 12 bases remained unmatched. The germline CDR1 and CDR2 sequences are MDHEN and SYDVKM.

The V and J genes are TRBV10-3 and TRBJ2-1, with D possibly TRBD1 on 5 matching bases. CDR3 length equals 15 residues. CDR1 and CDR2 from the germline V gene are ENHRY and SYGVKD. The V gene lost 0 bases and the J gene lost 12 bases, with 18 bases spanning the gap. CDR3 DNA: TGTGCCATCAGTGAGTCAATGGCAGGGTCTGGTGTGCAGTTCTTC. Translating it yields CAISESMAGSGVQFF.